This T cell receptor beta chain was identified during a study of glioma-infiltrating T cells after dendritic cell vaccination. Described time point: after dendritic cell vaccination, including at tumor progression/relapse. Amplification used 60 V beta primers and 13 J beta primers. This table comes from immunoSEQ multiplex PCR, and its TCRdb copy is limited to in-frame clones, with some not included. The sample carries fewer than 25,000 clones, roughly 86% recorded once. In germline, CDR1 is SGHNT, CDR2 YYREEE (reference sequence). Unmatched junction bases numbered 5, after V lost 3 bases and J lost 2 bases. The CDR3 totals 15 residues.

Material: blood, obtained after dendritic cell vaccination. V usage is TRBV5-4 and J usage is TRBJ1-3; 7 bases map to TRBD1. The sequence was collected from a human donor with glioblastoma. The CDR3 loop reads CASSSGTVTGNTIYF. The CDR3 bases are TGTGCCAGCAGCTCCGGGACAGTCACTGGAAACACCATATATTTT.